This T cell receptor (beta chain) originates from a study of shared T cell receptors in the human thymus. CDR3 length equals 15 residues. The ends lost 7 bases at V and 5 bases at J; junction bases unmatched: 14. Germline lookup yields CDR1 SQVTM and CDR2 ANQGSEA. Only in-frame clones appear in the TCRdb table, and some are missing; sequencing was by immunoSEQ multiplex PCR. The sample consists of some 660,000 clones, around 87% of them appearing once. The sample was also linked to a second study, of human thymus T cells. As that report states: Donor material was obtained from healthy Finnish infants undergoing corrective surgery for congenital heart defects. Gene usage (both V and J) appeared biased in thymic and blood repertoires.

The rearrangement links TRBV29-1 to TRBJ2-7; TRBD1 aligns across 10 bases. The specimen was thymocytes. The clonotype was recovered from a boy younger than two with a congenital heart defect. The CDR3 loop is CSAVGSRDRGHEQYF. Here the CDR3 DNA reads TGCAGCGCGGTGGGGTCCCGGGACAGGGGTCACGAGCAGTACTTC.